This T cell receptor (beta chain) was identified in a study of regulatory and conventional T cells in RAG deficiency. The protocol was immunoSEQ multiplex PCR, while the TCRdb copy is restricted to in-frame clones and leaves out a portion. This sample has under 25,000 clones, with 95% to 97% found just once. Comments on this clone: The junction differs from germline at one of its ends, possibly a read error.

Conventional CD4+ T cells were sorted from blood as CD25-low CD127-high cells. The same data also contributed to another study, on regulatory T cells. In that study: Primers: 52 TRBV forward and 13 TRBJ reverse.

This clonotype was sampled from a human donor in good health. Sequencing used CD25- CD4+ T cells sorted from blood.

The CDR3 is CASGLGISNTGELFF. DNA of the CDR3: TGTGCTAGTGGGTTGGGTATCTCCAACACCGGGGAGCTGTTTTTT. This sequence joins TRBV12-5 and TRBJ2-2; D not certain. Germline V gives CDR1 LGHNT, CDR2 FRNRAP. The CDR3 totals 15 residues.